This paragraph covers one TCR beta chain sequence. This specimen belongs to a study of OX40 agonist ivuxolimab in advanced cancers. The CDR3 contains 18 residues. CDR1 MNHNS and CDR2 SASEGT come from the germline V gene. V lost 4 bases, J lost 2 bases, and 21 bases lay in between. The table came from immunoSEQ multiplex PCR; TCRdb's copy has only in-frame clones and leaves some out. The data hold fewer than 40,000 clones, with about four fifths observed a single time. The receptor comes from an adult with an advanced solid tumor such as melanoma, head and neck, liver or kidney cancer. V usage is TRBV6-1 and J usage is TRBJ1-3, with D unresolved. The sequences come from CD4+ or CD8+ T cells sorted from blood, collected in a trial of the OX40 agonist ivuxolimab. In DNA, the CDR3 is TGTGCCAGCAGTGCCCGGACCGGGGAGGGTAGGACTGGAAACACCATATATTTT. This translates into CASSARTGEGRTGNTIYF.